Described below is a single T cell receptor beta chain sequence and its context. Its antigen is still unknown. Base qualities are not provided; no much larger clone lies one nucleotide away. This specimen's time point label, interpreted: about 28 days (+/-7) after the second vaccine dose. AZD1222 recipients with second doses at about 4 weeks or about 12 weeks were pooled, because spike-specific TCR depth and breadth did not differ between schedules. Vaccinee samples came from UK trials COV001 and COV002, including a single-blind randomized controlled phase 2/3 trial of AZD1222 (ChAdOx1 nCoV-19) in healthy adults. Trial participant PBMC samples were collected at day 0 and day 28 after the second dose for TCRbeta chain sequencing. The sample comes from a study of T cell responses to AZD1222 COVID-19 vaccine (dated by TCRdb to the early 2020s). Study-wide context: A total of more than 230 trial participants underwent TCR sequencing, of whom some 210 received two doses of AZD1222 and around 26 received two doses of the MenACWY control vaccine. Enrollment into the trials was organized by age into subgroups of 18-55, 56-69 and 70-plus years, and those subgroups contained roughly 160, 29 and 62 TCR-sequenced participants, respectively. Overall results and qualifications from the work: The 56-69-year group was small, and its depth increase did not reach significance, likely because of low power. A significant rise in spike-specific TCR breadth and depth was observed after two AZD1222 doses relative to day 0 and relative to MenACWY recipients. No day 14 peak-response samples were available, so repertoires were characterized only after the peak T cell response. Conclusions about previously exposed vaccinees are limited, since just five or six AZD1222 recipients were seropositive for SARS-CoV-2 at baseline. Participants were mostly white British and included more females than males, and it was suggested by the authors that clonal diversity may have been underestimated. The vaccine-associated CD4 TCRs covered the entire spike protein, and the dominant responses fell in regions 160-218 and 743-854. Reportedly, close to half of the unique spike-specific TCRs recognized epitopes lying outside the regions that are mutated in the B.1.351 and B.1.1.7 variants.

Spanning cysteine to phenylalanine, the CDR3 consists of 17 amino acids. CDR3 DNA only is kept here, 51 bases in frame from base 1. From V the trimming removes 3 bases and from J it removes 9 bases, while the gene matches leave 16 bases of the junction unaccounted for. Based on the germline V gene, the CDR1 and CDR2 sequences are SGHDT and YYEEEE. The CDR3 regions of human TCRbeta chains were analyzed by immunosequencing. Under the source paper's analysis protocol: TCRs in the repertoires were matched against a reference library of SARS-CoV-2-specific TCRs that had been generated with the MIRA antigen-specificity platform. Breadth was defined as the fraction of unique TCRs that were SARS-CoV-2-associated, and depth was defined as the fraction of total T cells that were SARS-CoV-2-associated. Each spike-specific TCR was assigned to its reactive spike region and to a CD4 or CD8 class using the MIRA data. Log10-transformed breadth and depth values were compared by one-way ANOVA with Sidak's multiple comparisons tests. This is the immuneACCESS table as TCRdb keeps it, with only in-frame sequences that have V and J called. A part of the clones is gone; compared with another copy, unresolved V genes explain less than half, and the rest is unexplained. V, J and clone size derive from that table, while D and trimming were established from the DNA sequence. The sample table records 150,000 to 200,000 clones; about 90% of these occur just once. The ten most abundant clones make up 1% to 1.5% of the sample.

The TCR comes from an adult who received the AZD1222 COVID-19 vaccine. The sequence is built from TRBV5-6 and TRBJ2-1; 9 nucleotides in the junction match TRBD2. The input for sequencing was peripheral blood, taken 28 days after the second AZD1222 dose. The DNA reads TGTGCCAGCAGCTACCAAATAGCGGGAGACCTCGGGGGTGAGCAGTTCTTC. Translated, it gives CASSYQIAGDLGGEQFF.